This TCR beta chain was identified in a study of blood T cell repertoires in COVID-19. Study background: The United States, Italy and Spain provided the acute and convalescent COVID-19 samples. T cells, B-cell-depleted T cells, or PBMCs supplied cDNA or gDNA.

In the authors' workflow: Reference gene primer amplification in the assay estimated nucleated cell counts. Data came from immunoSEQ multiplex PCR; TCRdb stores just in-frame clones and leaves some out. From that table come the V and J calls and clone size; the DNA was used to work out D and trimming. The table shows around 290,000 clones, with 80% to 95% occurring only once. CDR3 length: 15 amino acids. Germline CDR1 and CDR2: LGHDT and YNNKEL (reference sequence). V lost 4 bases, J lost 5 bases, and 9 bases stayed unmatched. This receptor was identified in a woman in her twenties or thirties who had recovered from COVID-19. The sequenced sample was PBMCs or T cells enriched from blood (not recorded which). The chain employs TRBV3-1 (or the pseudogene TRBV3-2) and TRBJ2-3; TRBD2 agrees at 7 bases. This chain's CDR3 is CASSPHGGSRDTQYF. Here the CDR3 DNA reads TGTGCCAGCAGCCCTCATGGCGGGAGTAGAGATACGCAGTATTTT.